This T cell receptor (beta chain) was documented in a study of PD-1 blockade in mismatch repair-deficient tumors. With 2 bases clipped from V and 7 bases from J, the junction kept 12 bases outside the gene matches. Germline assignment: CDR1 SGHAT and CDR2 FQNNGV. This CDR3 is built from 17 residues. With respect to this clone: What it binds is not known.

General study points: Tumor-resident clones, often absent from pretreatment blood, expanded after pembrolizumab and then contracted.

PCR or immunohistochemistry showed mismatch repair deficiency in every enrolled patient. Three pembrolizumab responders had their TCRs sequenced. Clones were read by immunoSEQ multiplex PCR, and TCRdb kept only the in-frame ones, dropping some. Among 100,000 to 150,000 clones listed, roughly 86% were seen once. The source material was peripheral blood, sampled approximately 73 weeks after starting pembrolizumab. This sequence was found in an adult with mismatch repair-deficient cancer. The V call is TRBV11-2, the J call TRBJ2-1; 9 bases match TRBD2. The CDR3 DNA reads TGTGCCAGCAGCTTACCCCTAGGACTAGCGACGAGAAATGAGCAGTTCTTC. It is translated as CASSLPLGLATRNEQFF. Drawing the rest from reference TRBV11-2 and TRBJ2-1, the complete variable domain is EAGVAQSPRYKIIEKRQSVAFWCNPISGHATLYWYQQILGQGPKLLIQFQNNGVVDDSQLPKDRFSAERLKGVDSTLKIQPAKLEDSAVYLCASSLPLGLATRNEQFFGPGTRLTVL.